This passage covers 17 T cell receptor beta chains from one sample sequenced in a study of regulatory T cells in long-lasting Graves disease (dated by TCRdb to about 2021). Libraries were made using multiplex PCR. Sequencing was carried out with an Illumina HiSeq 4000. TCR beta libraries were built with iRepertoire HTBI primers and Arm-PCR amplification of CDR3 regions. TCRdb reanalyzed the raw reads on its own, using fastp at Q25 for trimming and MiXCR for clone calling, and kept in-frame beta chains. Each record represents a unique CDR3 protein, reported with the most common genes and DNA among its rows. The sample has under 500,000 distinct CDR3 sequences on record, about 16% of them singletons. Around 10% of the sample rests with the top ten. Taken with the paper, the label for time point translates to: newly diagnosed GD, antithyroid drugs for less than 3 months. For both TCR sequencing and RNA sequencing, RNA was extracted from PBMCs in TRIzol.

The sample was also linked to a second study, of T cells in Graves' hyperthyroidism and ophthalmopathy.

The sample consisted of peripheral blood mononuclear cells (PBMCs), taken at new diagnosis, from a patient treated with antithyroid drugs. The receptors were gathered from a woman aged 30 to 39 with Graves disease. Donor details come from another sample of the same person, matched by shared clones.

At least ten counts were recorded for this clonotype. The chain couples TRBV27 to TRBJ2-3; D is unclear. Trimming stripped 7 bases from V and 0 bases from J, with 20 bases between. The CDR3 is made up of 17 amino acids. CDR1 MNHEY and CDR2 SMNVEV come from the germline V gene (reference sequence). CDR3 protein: CASTSLLVVGSTDTQYF. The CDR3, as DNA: TGTGCCAGCACCAGTTTGTTGGTCGTCGGTAGCACAGATACGCAGTATTTT.

The CDR3 DNA sequence: TGTGCCAGCAGTTCCCGGAGGACAGGGTATGGCTACACCTTC. Its translation: CASSSRRTGYGYTF. The genes are TRBV27 and TRBJ1-2; 8 positions agree with TRBD1. Germline CDR1 and CDR2: MNHEY and SMNVEV (reference sequence). The CDR3 runs to 14 residues. V was pared by 4 bases and J by 5 bases, with 6 bases of the junction left unmatched.

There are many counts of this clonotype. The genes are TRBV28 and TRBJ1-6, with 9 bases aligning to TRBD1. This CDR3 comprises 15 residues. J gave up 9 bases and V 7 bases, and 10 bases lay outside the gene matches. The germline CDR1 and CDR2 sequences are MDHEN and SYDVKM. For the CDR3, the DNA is TGTGCCAGCATTCCCAGGGGACAGGGTGTTTCACCCCTCCACTTT. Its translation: CASIPRGQGVSPLHF.

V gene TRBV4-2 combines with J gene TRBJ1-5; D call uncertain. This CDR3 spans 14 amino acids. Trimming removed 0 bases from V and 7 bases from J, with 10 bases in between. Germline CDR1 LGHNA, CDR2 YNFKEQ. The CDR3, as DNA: TGTGCCAGCAGCCAAGAGAAGAACGGACAGCCCCAGCATTTT. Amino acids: CASSQEKNGQPQHF.

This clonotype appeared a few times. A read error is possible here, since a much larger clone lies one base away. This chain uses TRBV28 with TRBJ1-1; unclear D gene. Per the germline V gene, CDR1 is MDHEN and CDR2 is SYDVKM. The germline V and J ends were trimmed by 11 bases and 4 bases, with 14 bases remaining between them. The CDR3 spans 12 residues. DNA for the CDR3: TGTGCCGGCATTAAAAGGTTCACTGAAGCTTTCTTT. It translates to CAGIKRFTEAFF.

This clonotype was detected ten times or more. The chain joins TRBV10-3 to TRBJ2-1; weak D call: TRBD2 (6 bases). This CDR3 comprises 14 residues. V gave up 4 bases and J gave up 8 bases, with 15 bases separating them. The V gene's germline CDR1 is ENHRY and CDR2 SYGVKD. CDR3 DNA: TGTGCCATCAGTGGCCGTCCTCCGGGGGATGAGCAGTTCTTC. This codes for CAISGRPPGDEQFF.

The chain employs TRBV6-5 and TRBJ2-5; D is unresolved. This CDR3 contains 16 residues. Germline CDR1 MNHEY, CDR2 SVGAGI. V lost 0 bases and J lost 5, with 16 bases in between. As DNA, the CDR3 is TGTGCCAGCAGTTACTCGATAGGCACCGGTGGGGAGACCCAGTACTTC. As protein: CASSYSIGTGGETQYF.

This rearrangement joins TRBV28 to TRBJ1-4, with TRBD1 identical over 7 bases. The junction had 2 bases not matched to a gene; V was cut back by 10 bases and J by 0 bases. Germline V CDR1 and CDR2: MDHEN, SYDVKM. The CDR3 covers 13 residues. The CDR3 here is CATQGATNEKLFF. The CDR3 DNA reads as TGTGCCACGCAGGGGGCAACTAATGAAAAACTGTTTTTT.

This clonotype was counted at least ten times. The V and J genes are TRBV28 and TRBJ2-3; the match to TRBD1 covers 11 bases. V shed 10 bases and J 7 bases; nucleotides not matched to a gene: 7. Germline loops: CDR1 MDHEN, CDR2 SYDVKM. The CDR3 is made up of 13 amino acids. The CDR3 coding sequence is TGTGCCATTTCCCGGGACAGGGGGTATACGCAGTATTTT. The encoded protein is CAISRDRGYTQYF. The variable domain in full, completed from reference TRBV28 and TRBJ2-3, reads DVKVTQSSRYLVKRTGEKVFLECVQDMDHENMFWYRQDPGLGLRLIYFSYDVKMKEKGDIPEGYSVSREKKERFSLILESASTNQTSMYLCAISRDRGYTQYFGPGTRLTVL.

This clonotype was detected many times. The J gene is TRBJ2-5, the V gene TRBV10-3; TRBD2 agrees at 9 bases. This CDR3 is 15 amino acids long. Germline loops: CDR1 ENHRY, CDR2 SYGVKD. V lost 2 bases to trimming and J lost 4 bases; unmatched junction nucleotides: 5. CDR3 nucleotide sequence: TGTGCCATCAGTGAGCCCGGACTAGCGTTAGAGACCCAGTACTTC. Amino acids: CAISEPGLALETQYF.

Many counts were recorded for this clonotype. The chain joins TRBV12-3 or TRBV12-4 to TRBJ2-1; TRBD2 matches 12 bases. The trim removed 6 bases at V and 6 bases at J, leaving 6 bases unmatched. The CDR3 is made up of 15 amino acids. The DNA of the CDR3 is TGTGCCAGCAGCCCGACTAGCGGGAGCACCAATGAGCAGTTCTTC. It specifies CASSPTSGSTNEQFF.

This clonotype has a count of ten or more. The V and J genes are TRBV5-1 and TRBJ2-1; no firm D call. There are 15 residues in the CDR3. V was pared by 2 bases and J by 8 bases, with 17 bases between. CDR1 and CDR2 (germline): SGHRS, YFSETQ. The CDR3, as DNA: TGCGCCAGCAGCTTCCCGACCCCAGCAATACATGAGCAGTTCTTC. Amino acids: CASSFPTPAIHEQFF.

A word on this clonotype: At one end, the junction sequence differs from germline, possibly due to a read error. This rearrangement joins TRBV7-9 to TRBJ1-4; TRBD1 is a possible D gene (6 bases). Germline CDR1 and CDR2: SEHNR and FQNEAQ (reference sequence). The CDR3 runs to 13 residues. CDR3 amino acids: CASTRGAREKPFF. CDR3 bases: TGTGCCAGCACCCGGGGGGCACGAGAAAAACCGTTTTTT.

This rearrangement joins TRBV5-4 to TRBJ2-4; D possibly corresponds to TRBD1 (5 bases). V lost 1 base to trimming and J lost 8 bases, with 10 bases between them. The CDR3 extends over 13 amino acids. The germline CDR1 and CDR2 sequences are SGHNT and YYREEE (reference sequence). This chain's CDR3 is CASSLQGRDIQYF. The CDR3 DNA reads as TGTGCCAGCAGCTTGCAGGGTCGGGACATTCAGTACTTC. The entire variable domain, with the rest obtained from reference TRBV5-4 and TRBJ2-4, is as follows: ETGVTQSPTHLIKTRGQQVTLRCSSQSGHNTVSWYQQALGQGPQFIFQYYREEENGRGNFPPRFSGLQFPNYSSELNVNALELDDSALYLCASSLQGRDIQYFGAGTRLSVL.

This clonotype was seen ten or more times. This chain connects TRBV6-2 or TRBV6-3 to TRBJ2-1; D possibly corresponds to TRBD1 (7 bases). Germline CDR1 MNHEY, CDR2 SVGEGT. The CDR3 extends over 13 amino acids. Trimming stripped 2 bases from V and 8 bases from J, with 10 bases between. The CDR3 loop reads CASSYGRGDEQFF. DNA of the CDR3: TGTGCCAGCAGTTACGGCAGGGGGGATGAGCAGTTCTTC.

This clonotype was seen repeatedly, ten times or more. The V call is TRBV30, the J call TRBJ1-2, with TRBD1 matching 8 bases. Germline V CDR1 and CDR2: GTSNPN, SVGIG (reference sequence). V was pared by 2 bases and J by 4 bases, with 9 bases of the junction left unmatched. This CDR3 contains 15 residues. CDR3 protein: CAWSFSGQGFYGYTF. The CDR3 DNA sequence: TGTGCCTGGAGTTTCTCAGGACAGGGTTTCTATGGCTACACCTTC. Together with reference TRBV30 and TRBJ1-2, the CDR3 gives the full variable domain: SQTIHQWPATLVQPVGSPLSLECTVEGTSNPNLYWYRQAAGRGLQLLFYSVGIGQISSEVPQNLSASRPQDRQFILSSKKLLLSDSGFYLCAWSFSGQGFYGYTFGSGTRLTVV.

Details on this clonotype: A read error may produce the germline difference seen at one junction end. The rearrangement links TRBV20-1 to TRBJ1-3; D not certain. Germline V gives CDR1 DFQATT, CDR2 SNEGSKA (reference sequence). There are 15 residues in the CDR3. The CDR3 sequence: CSARKNTGSGSTIYF. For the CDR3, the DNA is TGCAGTGCCAGGAAGAATACGGGTTCTGGAAGCACCATATATTTT.